Presented here are 21 T cell receptor beta chains from one specimen sequenced in a study of cytomegalovirus exposure and HLA in healthy donors. PCR primers comprised 60 Vbeta and 13 Jbeta primers. Sequenced by immunoSEQ multiplex PCR; TCRdb stores in-frame clones only, minus some. The table shows about 41,000 clones, with 81% occurring only once. The source material was PBMCs. These receptor sequences come from a man over 45 in good health and CMV-seronegative.

The chain recombines TRBV4-3 with TRBJ2-5; D unclear. The better agreement between TRBJ2-7 and the DNA end casts doubt on the J call. CDR1 is LGHNA and CDR2 is YSLEER in the germline V gene. CDR3 length: 13 amino acids. The CDR3 sequence is CASSQGMQYEQYF. CDR3 nucleotide sequence: TGCGCCAGCAGCCAAGGTATGCAATACGAGCAGTACTTC.

CDR3 loop: CATSGGLNSPLHF. In nucleotides, the CDR3 is TGTGCCACCTCAGGGGGCCTGAATTCACCCCTCCACTTT. The rearrangement joins TRBV15 to TRBJ1-6; the match to TRBD1 covers 8 bases. There are 13 residues in the CDR3. With V trimmed by 8 bases and J by 7 bases, 4 bases remained unmatched. Germline lookup yields CDR1 LNHNV and CDR2 YYDKDF (reference sequence). The full variable domain, rest sourced from reference TRBV15 and TRBJ1-6, is DAMVIQNPRYQVTQFGKPVTLSCSQTLNHNVMYWYQQKSSQAPKLLFHYYDKDFNNEADTPDNFQSRRPNTSFCFLDIRSPGLGDTAMYLCATSGGLNSPLHFGNGTRLTVT.

For the CDR3, the DNA is TGTGCCAGCAGCAGTAGCGGGGCCCCCACAGATACGCAGTATTTT. This encodes CASSSSGAPTDTQYF. J is TRBJ2-3 and V is TRBV7-6; 8 nucleotides agree with TRBD2. Per germline, CDR1 SGHVS and CDR2 FNYEAQ. The junction had 6 bases not matched to a gene; V was cut back by 5 bases and J by 2 bases. This CDR3 is 15 amino acids long.

This clone is a singleton in its sample. The DNA for the CDR3 is TGTGCCAGTGGGGACACGAATGGCTACACCTTC. Translating it yields CASGDTNGYTF. The J gene is TRBJ1-2, the V gene TRBV19; tentatively, D is TRBD1 (6 bases). This CDR3 is 11 amino acids long. CDR1 LNHDA and CDR2 SQIVND come from the germline V gene (reference sequence). V lost 8 bases, J lost 6 bases, and 10 bases lay in between.

This rearrangement joins TRBV7-2 to TRBJ1-5, with D perhaps matching TRBD1 (5 bases). Germline CDR1 reads SGHTA; CDR2 reads FQGNSA. V was pared by 5 bases and J by 4 bases, with 15 bases between. CDR3 size: 15 residues. The CDR3 spells CASSPRPGENQPQHF. CDR3 in DNA: TGTGCCAGCAGCCCCCGTCCGGGGGAGAATCAGCCCCAGCATTTT.

This chain links TRBV5-8 with TRBJ2-1, with 7 bases fitting TRBD1. V lost 0 bases to trimming and J lost 3 bases; unmatched junction nucleotides: 3. The CDR3 contains 15 residues. Germline CDR1 is SGHTS and CDR2 is YDEGEE. CDR3: CASSLGQGDYNEQFF. Here the CDR3 DNA reads TGTGCCAGCAGCTTGGGGCAGGGGGACTACAATGAGCAGTTCTTC.

CDR3 sequence reads: CASSQPGLAKNIQYF. The CDR3 DNA is TGTGCCAGCAGCCAACCGGGACTAGCCAAAAACATTCAGTACTTC. The rearrangement links TRBV7-9 to TRBJ2-4, with D perhaps matching TRBD2 (6 bases). The CDR3 is 15 residues long. From germline, CDR1 is SEHNR and CDR2 FQNEAQ (reference sequence). V dropped 5 bases and J dropped 0 bases, with 11 bases sitting between them.

This clone was detected a few times. The chain is built from TRBV5-5 and TRBJ1-2; perhaps TRBD1 as D (5 bases). The V end was cut by 6 bases, the J end by 6 bases, with 12 bases between. The CDR3 totals 12 residues. CDR1 is SGHKS, CDR2 YYEKEE, per germline (reference sequence). DNA for the CDR3: TGTGCCAGCACCCTGGGAGGGGATGGCTACACCTTC. This gives the protein CASTLGGDGYTF.

The chain combines TRBV7-8 with TRBJ2-5; D is possibly TRBD1 (6 bases). This CDR3 is 13 amino acids long. Trimming left V 5 bases short and J 4 bases short, with 11 bases between. Germline CDR1 reads SGHVS; CDR2 reads FQNEAQ. CDR3 in amino acids: CASSRGGLETQYF. The CDR3 nucleotides are TGTGCCAGCAGCCGAGGGGGTCTAGAGACCCAGTACTTC.

The chain joins TRBV13 to TRBJ2-2; 8 bases match TRBD2. Germline assignment: CDR1 PRHDT and CDR2 FYEKMQ (reference sequence). The CDR3 consists of 16 residues. J was trimmed by 0 bases and V by 5 bases; bases with no gene match: 5. The chain's CDR3 is CASSRTSGANTGELFF. CDR3 nucleotides: TGTGCCAGCAGCCGAACTAGCGGAGCGAACACCGGGGAGCTGTTTTTT.

This sequence joins TRBV9 and TRBJ2-1; D remains unclear. The CDR3 loop spans 14 amino acids. The germline V and J ends were trimmed by 6 bases and 0 bases, with 10 bases remaining between them. Germline V gene sequence: CDR1 SGDLS, CDR2 YYNGEE. CDR3 sequence: CASTPFSSYNEQFF. DNA of the CDR3: TGTGCCAGCACCCCGTTCAGCTCCTACAATGAGCAGTTCTTC.

The chain has TRBV28 and TRBJ2-1; 16 bases align to TRBD2. V dropped 9 bases and J dropped 7; count of bases not matched to a gene: 15. The CDR3 consists of 18 residues. CDR1 is MDHEN, CDR2 SYDVKM, per germline. The CDR3 DNA reads TGTGCCAGTATTAACGGGGGACTAGCGGGAGGGCCAAGGAATGAGCAGTTCTTC. This encodes CASINGGLAGGPRNEQFF.

The rearrangement links TRBV9 to TRBJ2-1; 8 positions agree with TRBD2. Germline V gives CDR1 SGDLS, CDR2 YYNGEE. This CDR3 is built from 17 residues. V shed 1 base, J shed 8 bases, and the junction held 14 bases outside the gene matches. The CDR3 sequence is CASSVRGIAGIFDEQFF. CDR3 bases: TGTGCCAGCAGCGTACGGGGGATAGCGGGAATCTTTGATGAGCAGTTCTTC.

The rearrangement joins TRBV30 to TRBJ2-7, with 7 nucleotides matching TRBD2. Trimming removed 1 base from V and 4 bases from J; junction bases left unmatched: 10. The CDR3 runs to 15 residues. CDR1 is GTSNPN and CDR2 is SVGIG in the germline V gene (reference sequence). DNA of the CDR3: TGTGCCTGGAGTGACTCGGGGGGTCTAGGGTACGAGCAGTACTTC. Translating gives CAWSDSGGLGYEQYF.

This sequence joins TRBV10-3 and TRBJ2-1, with a possible D match to TRBD2 (7 bases). Looked up from germline, CDR1 is ENHRY and CDR2 is SYGVKD. The CDR3 runs to 16 residues. V dropped 2 bases and J dropped 3 bases, with 14 bases sitting between them. CDR3 loop: CAISEAAGANYNEQFF. CDR3 DNA sequence: TGTGCCATCAGTGAGGCGGCGGGGGCCAACTACAATGAGCAGTTCTTC.

This clone qualifies as medium-sized. This chain uses TRBV6-1 with TRBJ1-1; TRBD1 matches at 7 bases. After removal of 4 bases from V and 5 bases from J, the junction contained 4 bases not matched to a gene. This CDR3 contains 13 residues. Germline CDR1 and CDR2: MNHNS and SASEGT. The CDR3 here is CASSADRETEAFF. As DNA, the CDR3 is TGTGCCAGCAGTGCAGACAGGGAAACTGAAGCTTTCTTT.

The CDR3 coding sequence is TGTGCCAGCAGCCCAGAACGGGGAAGAGGCTATGGCTACACCTTC. Translation gives CASSPERGRGYGYTF. The chain couples TRBV7-9 to TRBJ1-2, with unresolved D. V was trimmed by 5 bases and J by 4 bases, leaving 17 bases between them. This CDR3 contains 15 residues. CDR1 is SEHNR and CDR2 is FQNEAQ in the germline V gene (reference sequence).

This clone is deemed large. This sequence joins TRBV4-3 and TRBJ2-7; the D is unclear. V was clipped by 1 base and J by 5 bases, with 12 bases between them. CDR1 and CDR2 (germline): LGHNA, YSLEER. CDR3 length: 14 amino acids. CDR3 sequence (DNA): TGCGCCAGCAGCCAAGTCCGTGGTAGTCACGAGCAGTACTTC. It encodes CASSQVRGSHEQYF.

Comment on this clone: The junction shows a germline mismatch at one end, possibly a read error. The V gene is TRBV7-9, the J gene TRBJ2-3, with TRBD2 identical over 8 bases. Germline V lookup: CDR1 SEHNR, CDR2 FQNEAQ (reference sequence). CDR3 length: 15 amino acids. CDR3 bases: TGTTCCAGCAGCTTAGCAGGCGGGAGGACAGATACGCAGTATTTT. Translation: CSSSLAGGRTDTQYF. Full variable domain (rest looked up from reference TRBV7-9 and TRBJ2-3): DTGVSQNPRHKITKRGQNVTFRCDPISEHNRLYWYRQTLGQGPEFLTYFQNEAQLEKSRLLSDRFSAERPKGSFSTLEIQRTEQGDSAMYLCSSSLAGGRTDTQYFGPGTRLTVL.

This sequence joins TRBV19 and TRBJ1-2, with TRBD1 matching 8 bases. CDR1 is LNHDA, CDR2 SQIVND, per germline (reference sequence). The CDR3 totals 14 residues. J was trimmed by 3 bases and V by 6 bases; bases with no gene match: 6. For the CDR3, the DNA is TGTGCCAGTAGCGGACAGGGTGGCTACTATGGCTACACCTTC. Translated: CASSGQGGYYGYTF. The full variable domain, its missing parts supplied by reference TRBV19 and TRBJ1-2, is DGGITQSPKYLFRKEGQNVTLSCEQNLNHDAMYWYRQDPGQGLRLIYYSQIVNDFQKGDIAEGYSVSREKKESFPLTVTSAQKNPTAFYLCASSGQGGYYGYTFGSGTRLTVV.

CDR3 region: CASSPLQARTDTQYF. Written as DNA, the CDR3 is TGTGCCAGCTCACCCCTCCAGGCTCGCACAGATACGCAGTATTTT. This chain links TRBV18 with TRBJ2-3; D unclear. With 3 bases removed from V and 1 base from J, the gap between germline ends came to 11 bases. The CDR3 spans 15 residues. Germline-derived CDR1 and CDR2 are KGHSH and LQKENI.